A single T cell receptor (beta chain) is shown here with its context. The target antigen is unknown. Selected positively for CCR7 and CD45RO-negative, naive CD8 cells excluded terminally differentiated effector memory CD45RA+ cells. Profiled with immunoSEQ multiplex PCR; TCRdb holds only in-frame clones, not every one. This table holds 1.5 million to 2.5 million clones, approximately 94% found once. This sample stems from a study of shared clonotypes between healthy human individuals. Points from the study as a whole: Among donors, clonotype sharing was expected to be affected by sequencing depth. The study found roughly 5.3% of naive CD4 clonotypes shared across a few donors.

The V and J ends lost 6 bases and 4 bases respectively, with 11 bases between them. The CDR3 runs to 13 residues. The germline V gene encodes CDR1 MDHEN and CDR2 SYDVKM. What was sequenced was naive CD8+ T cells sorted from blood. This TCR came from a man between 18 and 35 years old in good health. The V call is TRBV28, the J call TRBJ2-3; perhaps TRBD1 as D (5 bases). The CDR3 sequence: CASRRGFADTQYF. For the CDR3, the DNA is TGTGCCAGCAGAAGGGGATTTGCAGATACGCAGTATTTT.